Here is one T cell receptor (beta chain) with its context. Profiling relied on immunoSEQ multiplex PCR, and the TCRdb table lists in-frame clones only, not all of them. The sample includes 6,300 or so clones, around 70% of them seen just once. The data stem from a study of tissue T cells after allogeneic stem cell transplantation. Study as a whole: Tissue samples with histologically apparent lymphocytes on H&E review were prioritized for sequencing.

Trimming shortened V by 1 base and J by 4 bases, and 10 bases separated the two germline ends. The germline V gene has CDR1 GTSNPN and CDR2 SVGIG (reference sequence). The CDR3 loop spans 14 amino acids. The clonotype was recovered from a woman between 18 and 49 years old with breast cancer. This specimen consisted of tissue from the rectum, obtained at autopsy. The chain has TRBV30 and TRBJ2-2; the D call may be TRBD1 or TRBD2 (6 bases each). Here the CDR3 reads CAWSGGASTGELFF. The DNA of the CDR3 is TGTGCCTGGAGTGGGGGGGCGTCCACCGGGGAGCTGTTTTTT.